These 25 T cell receptor beta chains were sequenced from one sample in a study of blood T cell repertoires in COVID-19. Data came from immunoSEQ multiplex PCR; TCRdb stores just in-frame clones and leaves some out. The table includes about 97,000 clones, around 90% detected once. Sequences were obtained from peripheral blood. All receptors come from a man in his forties or fifties with COVID-19, enrolled during active disease.

This clone was recorded once. The gene calls are TRBV7-3 and TRBJ1-1; D unresolved. The V and J ends lost 1 base and 1 base respectively, with 4 bases between them. CDR3 length: 13 residues. Germline CDR1 and CDR2: SGHTA and FQGTGA. In DNA form, the CDR3 reads TGTGCCAGCAGCTTAATATGGAACACTGAAGCTTTCTTT. Translating it yields CASSLIWNTEAFF.

J is TRBJ1-3 and V is TRBV7-3; TRBD1 is a possible D gene (5 bases). Between the trimmed V and J ends, which lost 4 bases and 0 bases, there was a span of 19 bases. The CDR3 runs to 18 residues. Germline V gene data show CDR1 as SGHTA and CDR2 as FQGTGA. CDR3 sequence: CASSSKGGGGDSGNTIYF. DNA for the CDR3: TGTGCCAGCAGCTCCAAGGGAGGCGGAGGGGACTCTGGAAACACCATATATTTT.

This chain connects TRBV6-2 or TRBV6-3 to TRBJ1-2; perhaps TRBD1 as D (6 bases). From germline, CDR1 is MNHEY and CDR2 SVGEGT. The CDR3 sequence is 20 residues long. V was pared by 5 bases and J by 0 bases, with 28 bases between. The CDR3 region is CASSPGIRRRTEKSNYGYTF. DNA of the CDR3: TGTGCCAGCAGTCCGGGAATACGACGGCGGACAGAAAAATCTAACTATGGCTACACCTTC.

This rearrangement joins TRBV4-3 to TRBJ2-5; tentatively, D is TRBD1 (6 bases). Germline CDR1 LGHNA, CDR2 YSLEER. With 4 bases removed from V and 5 bases from J, the gap between germline ends came to 20 bases. CDR3 length equals 16 residues. The CDR3 region is CASSPQAGGSEETQYF. CDR3 in DNA: TGCGCCAGCAGCCCCCAGGCTGGGGGCAGCGAGGAGACCCAGTACTTC.

The gene calls are TRBV5-5 and TRBJ1-2; D is ambiguous. The germline gives CDR1 SGHKS, CDR2 YYEKEE (reference sequence). CDR3 length: 13 residues. The V gene lost 0 bases and the J gene lost 3 bases, with 6 bases spanning the gap. The CDR3 sequence: CASSLGLDYGYTF. The DNA for the CDR3 is TGTGCCAGCAGCTTGGGACTGGACTATGGCTACACCTTC.

J is TRBJ1-2 and V is TRBV9; 9 bases map to TRBD1. Germline V lookup: CDR1 SGDLS, CDR2 YYNGEE. The V segment lost 0 bases and the J segment 3 bases; nucleotides outside the gene matches: 3. The CDR3 sequence is 15 residues long. The CDR3 protein is CASSVEQGAYYGYTF. The CDR3 nucleotides are TGTGCCAGCAGCGTAGAACAGGGGGCCTACTATGGCTACACCTTC.

This clone occurred a few times. The chain combines TRBV18 with TRBJ1-1; 10 bases line up with TRBD1. CDR3 length equals 13 residues. Germline V lookup: CDR1 KGHSH, CDR2 LQKENI. The trim removed 8 bases at V and 6 bases at J, leaving 6 bases unmatched. CDR3 bases: TGTGCCAGCGCTGGACAGGGGGAGGCTGAAGCTTTCTTT. It codes for CASAGQGEAEAFF.

This chain links TRBV11-2 with TRBJ1-1; D remains ambiguous. V was shortened by 1 base and J by 1 base, with 7 bases between the two germline ends. The CDR3 has 14 amino acids. From germline, CDR1 is SGHAT and CDR2 FQNNGV. The CDR3 coding sequence is TGTGCCAGCAGCTTAGTACGGGGGAACACTGAAGCTTTCTTT. It encodes CASSLVRGNTEAFF.

The CDR3 nucleotides are TGCGCCAGCACCGCAACGGGGGGCAACACTGAAGCTTTCTTT. Its translation is CASTATGGNTEAFF. V usage is TRBV5-1 and J usage is TRBJ1-1; possible D gene TRBD1, 6 bases. V lost 6 bases, J lost 2 bases, and 14 bases lay in between. Per the germline V gene, CDR1 is SGHRS and CDR2 is YFSETQ. CDR3 length equals 14 residues.

V gene TRBV9 combines with J gene TRBJ1-2, with 8 nucleotides matching TRBD1. Germline loops: CDR1 SGDLS, CDR2 YYNGEE. J was trimmed by 2 bases and V by 3 bases; bases with no gene match: 3. The CDR3 contains 14 residues. The CDR3 DNA reads TGTGCCAGCAGCGCGGGACAGGACAACTATGGCTACACCTTC. Translating it yields CASSAGQDNYGYTF.

The chain carries TRBV6-6 and TRBJ1-1, with a possible D match to TRBD1 (6 bases). This CDR3 has 15 residues. In germline, CDR1 is MNHNY, CDR2 SVGAGI (reference sequence). The germline V and J ends were trimmed by 5 bases and 1 base, with 14 bases remaining between them. Written as DNA, the CDR3 is TGTGCCAGCAGTACCCGCGACAGGAGGAACACTGAAGCTTTCTTT. It is translated as CASSTRDRRNTEAFF.

The chain has TRBV18 and TRBJ1-6, with 10 bases identical to TRBD1. The junction had 7 bases not matched to a gene; V was cut back by 6 bases and J by 11 bases. Germline CDR1 and CDR2: KGHSH and LQKENI. There are 14 residues in the CDR3. This CDR3 is CASSRTGGDPPLHF. The CDR3 DNA is TGTGCCAGCTCTCGGACAGGGGGAGATCCACCCCTCCACTTT.

V usage is TRBV7-6 and J usage is TRBJ2-2; 8 bases line up with TRBD2. The CDR3 loop spans 17 amino acids. Germline V gene lookup returns CDR1 SGHVS and CDR2 FNYEAQ. Trimming cost V 0 bases and J 2 bases; bases outside gene matches: 5. CDR3 region: CASSLAWLAGNTGELFF. The CDR3 coding sequence is TGTGCCAGCAGCTTAGCGTGGCTAGCGGGTAACACCGGGGAGCTGTTTTTT. Complete variable domain (other parts from reference TRBV7-6 and TRBJ2-2): GAGVSQSPRYKVTKRGQDVALRCDPISGHVSLYWYRQALGQGPEFLTYFNYEAQQDKSGLPNDRFSAERPEGSISTLTIQRTEQRDSAMYRCASSLAWLAGNTGELFFGEGSRLTVL.

The chain employs TRBV5-4 and TRBJ2-6; D unresolved. CDR3 size: 13 residues. V was shortened by 4 bases and J by 1 base, with 3 bases between the two germline ends. Germline values: CDR1 SGHNT, CDR2 YYREEE (reference sequence). The CDR3 sequence is CASSQSGANVLTF. CDR3 in DNA: TGTGCCAGCAGCCAGTCTGGGGCCAACGTCCTGACTTTC.

This chain links TRBV3-1 (or the pseudogene TRBV3-2) with TRBJ2-1, with 9 bases fitting TRBD2. J gave up 5 bases and V 1 base, and 6 bases lay outside the gene matches. This CDR3 has 16 residues. The V gene's germline CDR1 is LGHDT and CDR2 YNNKEL (reference sequence). As DNA, the CDR3 is TGTGCCAGCAGCCAAGCGCTAGCGGGGACCCACAATGAGCAGTTCTTC. It codes for CASSQALAGTHNEQFF.

This clone has a single count. The rearrangement joins TRBV9 to TRBJ2-3; 8 bases agree with TRBD1. From germline, CDR1 is SGDLS and CDR2 YYNGEE. Trimming at V came to 0 bases and at J to 0 bases, leaving 12 bases not matched to a gene. The CDR3 runs 19 residues. The CDR3 loop reads CASSVGAGGRLGSTDTQYF. Written as DNA, the CDR3 is TGTGCCAGCAGCGTAGGGGCAGGGGGCAGACTAGGGAGCACAGATACGCAGTATTTT. The complete variable domain, with remaining parts taken from reference TRBV9 and TRBJ2-3, reads DSGVTQTPKHLITATGQRVTLRCSPRSGDLSVYWYQQSLDQGLQFLIQYYNGEERAKGNILERFSAQQFPDLHSELNLSSLELGDSALYFCASSVGAGGRLGSTDTQYFGPGTRLTVL.

The V call is TRBV6-5, the J call TRBJ2-7; 10 nucleotides line up with TRBD2. Germline CDR1 reads MNHEY; CDR2 reads SVGAGI. CDR3 length: 15 residues. With 3 bases clipped from V and 2 bases from J, the junction kept 4 bases outside the gene matches. The CDR3 is CASSYQRGGPYEQYF. CDR3 bases: TGTGCCAGCAGTTATCAGCGGGGGGGACCCTACGAGCAGTACTTC.

This chain uses TRBV7-8 with TRBJ2-7; perhaps TRBD1 as D (6 bases). The CDR3 sequence is 16 residues long. Trimming removed 1 base from V and 5 bases from J, with 18 bases in between. In germline, CDR1 is SGHVS, CDR2 FQNEAQ. As DNA, the CDR3 is TGTGCCAGCAGCTTAGTTGTGAGGGGGATTGGCCACGAGCAGTACTTC. The encoded protein is CASSLVVRGIGHEQYF.

V is TRBV6-6 and J is TRBJ2-1; 9 bases are shared with TRBD2. The CDR3 is 15 residues long. The V gene end was trimmed by 0 bases and the J gene end by 9 bases; junction bases not matched to a gene: 6. CDR1 is MNHNY and CDR2 is SVGAGI in the germline V gene (reference sequence). The DNA of the CDR3 is TGTGCCAGCAGTTACTCAGGCGGGGGGGCCACTGAGCAGTTCTTC. This gives the protein CASSYSGGGATEQFF.

The J gene is TRBJ2-7, the V gene TRBV5-1; D possibly corresponds to TRBD1 (6 bases). This CDR3 has 14 amino acids. Germline values: CDR1 SGHRS, CDR2 YFSETQ. V dropped 7 bases and J dropped 0 bases, with 14 bases sitting between them. CDR3: CASGRDTRSYEQYF. CDR3 nucleotide sequence: TGCGCCAGCGGCCGGGACACGCGCTCCTACGAGCAGTACTTC.

The chain links TRBV15 to TRBJ1-2; the D gene is possibly TRBD1 (5 bases). Germline V lookup: CDR1 LNHNV, CDR2 YYDKDF (reference sequence). V was shortened by 0 bases and J by 0 bases, with 11 bases between the two germline ends. This CDR3 region has 16 residues. The CDR3 is CATSRDRGRTNYGYTF. In nucleotides, the CDR3 is TGTGCCACCAGCAGAGACCGGGGGAGGACTAACTATGGCTACACCTTC.

Here the CDR3 DNA reads TGTGCCAGCAGCCTTAGACAGGGGGGCGAGCAGTACTTC. Protein sequence: CASSLRQGGEQYF. The chain combines TRBV7-2 with TRBJ2-7; TRBD1 agrees at 9 bases. Germline CDR1 is SGHTA and CDR2 is FQGNSA. The CDR3 totals 13 residues. V shed 5 bases, J shed 6 bases, and the junction held 5 bases outside the gene matches.

The genes are TRBV19 and TRBJ2-7; the D is unclear. The germline CDR1 and CDR2 sequences are LNHDA and SQIVND (reference sequence). Trimming pared 7 bases from V and 2 bases from J, leaving 15 bases between. The CDR3 is 14 amino acids. The CDR3 DNA follows: TGTGCCAGTACTCCGACATTTGGCCCCTACGAGCAGTACTTC. Encoded protein: CASTPTFGPYEQYF.

The chain is built from TRBV5-5 and TRBJ1-6, with a possible D match to TRBD1 (6 bases). CDR3 length equals 16 residues. CDR1 is SGHKS and CDR2 is YYEKEE in the germline V gene (reference sequence). Trimming removed 3 bases from V and 0 bases from J, with 10 bases in between. The CDR3 reads CASSWTDSSYNSPLHF. In DNA, the CDR3 is TGTGCCAGCAGCTGGACGGACAGCTCCTATAATTCACCCCTCCACTTT.

The chain has TRBV28 and TRBJ1-4; 8 positions agree with TRBD1. Per germline, CDR1 MDHEN and CDR2 SYDVKM. The J segment lost 11 bases and the V segment lost 8 bases, leaving 13 bases of the junction unmatched. The CDR3 runs 14 residues. Here the CDR3 DNA reads TGTGCCAGCGGCAAGCAGCAGGGGGCTTGGAAACTGTTTTTT. Residues: CASGKQQGAWKLFF.